This entry features one T cell receptor beta chain sequence. V dropped 6 bases and J dropped 4; count of bases not matched to a gene: 2. The CDR3 runs to 13 residues. Germline lookup yields CDR1 MGHDK and CDR2 SYGVNS. Method: immunoSEQ multiplex PCR; TCRdb's copy keeps in-frame clones and lacks some. The data contain around 62,000 clones, nearly 90% of them singletons. This record belongs to a study of T cell changes during pregnancy in multiple sclerosis. This chain joins TRBV25-1 and TRBJ2-2; 7 positions match TRBD1. The clonotype was recovered from a female donor with multiple sclerosis, enrolled in a pregnancy study. Sequencing was performed on peripheral blood, taken in the first trimester of pregnancy. The CDR3 reads CASRGQSTGELFF. Written as DNA, the CDR3 is TGTGCCAGCAGGGGACAGTCCACCGGGGAGCTGTTTTTT.